The present T cell receptor beta chain was sequenced within a study of blood T cell repertoires in COVID-19. Background on the study: There were acute and convalescent COVID-19 samples, and they came from the United States, Italy and Spain. From T cells, B-cell-depleted T cells, or PBMCs came the material, which was cDNA or gDNA.

In the authors' workflow: Reference gene primers were amplified, and this amplification served to estimate nucleated cell counts. The repertoire was sequenced with immunoSEQ multiplex PCR; TCRdb's copy has only in-frame clones and lacks some. The DNA gave D and trimming, while V, J and clone size come from that table. The table has under 200,000 clones, 85% to 90% seen once. The CDR3 has 17 residues. Germline V CDR1 and CDR2: SGHNT, YYREEE (reference sequence). V lost 4 bases, J lost 2 bases, and 21 bases lay in between. The chain uses TRBV5-4 and TRBJ1-2, with a tentative D call TRBD1 (6 bases). Specimen: peripheral blood. The origin of this receptor is a man aged 50 to 59 who had recovered from COVID-19. CDR3 protein: CASSLGQRSDSNYGYTF. The CDR3 nucleotides are TGTGCCAGCAGCCTTGGTCAGCGGTCGGACAGCAACTATGGCTACACCTTC. Full variable domain (rest looked up from reference TRBV5-4 and TRBJ1-2): ETGVTQSPTHLIKTRGQQVTLRCSSQSGHNTVSWYQQALGQGPQFIFQYYREEENGRGNFPPRFSGLQFPNYSSELNVNALELDDSALYLCASSLGQRSDSNYGYTFGSGTRLTVV.